Listed below are T cell receptor beta chains from one sample, sequenced in a study of blood T cell repertoires in COVID-19. The protocol was immunoSEQ multiplex PCR, while the TCRdb copy is restricted to in-frame clones and leaves out a portion. Of a few hundred thousand clones listed, 70% to 90% are singletons. Sample: peripheral blood. These TCRs come from a woman in her fifties or sixties with COVID-19, enrolled during active disease. The CDR3 runs from the conserved cysteine through the conserved F or W. Each record gives: J gene, clone size, D gene, V gene, CDR3 protein, CDR3 DNA. A D gene is named only where the DNA matches it firmly. The size of a clone is reported for some rows only, either as once, few or many, or as a class for expanded clones.

TRBJ2-1,-,TRBD2,TRBV29-1,CSVEASGGRTEQFF,TGCAGCGTTGAGGCTAGCGGGGGGCGGACTGAGCAGTTCTTC
TRBJ1-2,-,-,TRBV29-1,CSVASRLYYGYTF,TGCAGCGTTGCGTCCAGACTCTACTATGGCTACACCTTC
TRBJ1-3,-,-,TRBV18,CASSQDNSGNTIYF,TGTGCCAGCTCACAGGACAACTCTGGAAACACCATATATTTT
TRBJ2-1,once,-,TRBV29-1,CSVELQGLYNEQFF,TGCAGCGTTGAATTACAGGGCTTGTACAATGAGCAGTTCTTC
TRBJ1-2,-,-,TRBV5-1,CASSLAFSGAAGYGYTF,TGCGCCAGCAGCTTGGCTTTCTCCGGTGCTGCCGGCTATGGCTACACCTTC
TRBJ1-2,once,-,TRBV3-1/TRBV3-2,CASSQGTSTSYGYTF,TGTGCCAGCAGCCAAGGGACATCCACTTCCTATGGCTACACCTTC
TRBJ1-1,-,TRBD1,TRBV5-5,CASTRGGQGREAFF,TGTGCCAGCACCCGAGGGGGCCAGGGCCGGGAAGCTTTCTTT
TRBJ1-1,-,-,TRBV9,CASSVDTGTEAFF,TGTGCCAGCAGCGTAGACACGGGCACTGAAGCTTTCTTT
TRBJ2-7,-,-,TRBV10-1,CASSERGTSNEQYF,TGCGCCAGCAGTGAGCGGGGGACCTCTAACGAGCAGTACTTC
TRBJ2-3,-,TRBD2,TRBV7-9,CASSLRSGGELPDTQYF,TGTGCCAGCAGCTTAAGAAGCGGGGGGGAGTTGCCAGATACGCAGTATTTT
TRBJ1-1,-,-,TRBV6-5,CASSFVTGLNTEAFF,TGTGCCAGCAGTTTTGTAACAGGTTTGAACACTGAAGCTTTCTTT
TRBJ1-1,once,TRBD1,TRBV5-1,CASSPTFTGTAMNTEAFF,TGCGCCAGCAGCCCAACCTTTACCGGGACAGCGATGAACACTGAAGCTTTCTTT
TRBJ2-2,-,-,TRBV3-1/TRBV3-2,CASSPLLSGELFF,TGTGCCAGCAGTCCCCTCCTTTCCGGGGAGCTGTTTTTT
TRBJ2-3,-,TRBD2,TRBV5-1,CASSLGTGGASGTDTQYF,TGCGCCAGCAGCTTGGGTACCGGGGGGGCGTCGGGAACAGATACGCAGTATTTT
TRBJ1-1,-,TRBD1,TRBV20-1,CSASTGGRNTEAFF,TGCAGTGCTAGTACAGGGGGGAGGAACACTGAAGCTTTCTTT
TRBJ1-2,-,-,TRBV20-1,CSASLSSDSNYGYTF,TGCAGTGCTAGTTTAAGCTCGGACAGCAACTATGGCTACACCTTC
TRBJ1-1,once,TRBD1,TRBV30,CAWSVSAPGQGPTEAFF,TGTGCCTGGAGTGTATCCGCTCCGGGACAGGGACCCACTGAAGCTTTCTTT
TRBJ1-2,-,TRBD1,TRBV18,CASSPGQDNYGYTF,TGTGCCAGCTCACCAGGACAGGACAACTATGGCTACACCTTC
TRBJ1-5,-,TRBD1,TRBV7-2,CASSLRSGGDQPQHF,TGTGCCAGCAGCTTAAGGTCAGGGGGCGATCAGCCCCAGCATTTT
TRBJ1-2,-,-,TRBV5-1,CASSLDPEYGYTF,TGCGCCAGCAGCTTGGATCCTGAGTATGGCTACACCTTC
TRBJ2-7,-,TRBD1,TRBV29-1,CSVLDRVADEQYF,TGCAGCGTGTTGGACAGGGTCGCTGACGAGCAGTACTTC
TRBJ1-4,-,-,TRBV5-5,CASSLGQAPATEKLFF,TGTGCCAGCAGCTTGGGCCAGGCCCCTGCGACTGAAAAACTGTTTTTT
TRBJ1-4,-,TRBD1,TRBV5-5,CASSNRTGATNEKLFF,TGTGCCAGCAGTAATCGGACAGGCGCAACTAATGAAAAACTGTTTTTT
TRBJ2-7,-,TRBD1,TRBV5-5,CASSLGQGAYEQYF,TGTGCCAGCAGCTTGGGACAGGGGGCTTACGAGCAGTACTTC
TRBJ1-2,-,TRBD1,TRBV7-8,CASSWDWTGEDYGYTF,TGTGCCAGCAGCTGGGACTGGACAGGGGAGGACTATGGCTACACCTTC
TRBJ1-1,-,-,TRBV19,CASSMSRNTEAFF,TGTGCCAGTAGTATGTCGAGAAACACTGAAGCTTTCTTT